Given below is one TCR beta chain in context. Its target is not known. The study made its TCR cDNA through 5'RACE template switching. That step introduced a universal primer site along with UMIs. TCRdb reanalysed the 5' RACE reads using MiXCR and keeps one entry per CDR3 protein. The sample shows about 260,000 distinct CDR3 sequences, 5.2% of them seen only once. This entry is derived from a study of T cells after yellow fever vaccination. The study, taken as a whole, reports: Contamination of FACS-sorted repertoires by abundant clonotypes from the bulk population could occur.

The CDR3 runs 13 residues. Between the trimmed V and J ends, which lost 6 bases and 0 bases, there was a span of 8 bases. Germline-derived CDR1 and CDR2 are MNHNY and SVGAGI (reference sequence). The material was CD4+ T cells sorted from PBMCs, obtained on the day of the yellow fever booster vaccination. V is TRBV6-6 and J is TRBJ1-2; D uncertain. The receptor's source is a man younger than 35 who received the YFV17D yellow fever vaccine. This chain's CDR3 is CASRQESNYGYTF. In DNA form, the CDR3 reads TGTGCCAGCAGGCAGGAATCTAACTATGGCTACACCTTC.